This TCR beta chain was profiled in a study of tumor and adjacent non-tumor tissue in lung cancer. The wider study: The cohort had approximately 12 adenocarcinoma, a couple of squamous cell and 1 small cell patients.

TCRbeta libraries were built with three rounds of nested PCR, modified from ARM-PCR. In TCRdb, the multiplex PCR reads were re-called with MiXCR into one record per CDR3 protein. This sample carries more than 85,000 distinct CDR3 sequences, around 80% of them seen once, and the ten largest clones take 30% to 45%. No cell sorting was done before RNA was extracted from the tissue. As for this clonotype: The conserved phenylalanine or tryptophan is not found at the CDR3 terminus, so this likely reflects a read error.

The CDR3 spans 18 residues. The germline V gene encodes CDR1 SGHKS and CDR2 YYEKEE (reference sequence). This chain joins TRBV5-5 and TRBJ1-2, with TRBD1 identical over 9 bases. The clonotype comes from a woman aged 60 to 75 with non-small cell lung cancer. Sequences were obtained from lung tumor tissue. This chain's CDR3 is CASSSFQITGGAGYGYTL. CDR3 DNA sequence: TGTGCCAGCAGCTCGTTTCAAATCACAGGGGGCGCGGGGTATGGTTACACCTTA.